A selection of T cell receptor beta chains follows, all from one sample in a study of cytomegalovirus exposure and HLA in healthy donors. The method was immunoSEQ multiplex PCR; TCRdb's version includes in-frame clones alone and lacks a portion of them. Among 130,000 or so clones listed, around two thirds were seen once. The sample consisted of PBMCs. Receptor source: a man between 18 and 29 years old in good health and CMV-seropositive. Each CDR3 is given with its conserved first and last residue. Clone size is not always given. Where it is, it says once, few, many or a class for expanded clones.

v_gene,abundance,j_gene,CDR3aa
TRBV28,-,TRBJ1-1,CASSPWAKGKSTEAFF
TRBV5-1,-,TRBJ1-2,CASSPDRGTANYGYTF
TRBV5-5,few,TRBJ1-2,CASTLDFREGLHGYTF
TRBV7-2,few,TRBJ2-3,CASSLLSHSGSDVTDTQYF
TRBV6-5,-,TRBJ2-2,CASRTTGRTGELFF
TRBV4-1,few,TRBJ2-4,CASSQPRLGEAKNIQYF
TRBV10-3,-,TRBJ2-1,CAISGTSGAYNEQFF
TRBV18,-,TRBJ1-1,CASSQQANTEAFF
TRBV6-5,-,-,CASSLALSYEQYF
TRBV19,-,TRBJ2-6,CASSIQTGAGANVLTF
TRBV6-5,-,TRBJ1-2,CASSYSRSLYGYTF
TRBV14,-,TRBJ2-1,CASSRSLASSYNEQFF
TRBV30,many,TRBJ1-1,CAWSVRGALLLYTEAFF
TRBV14,-,TRBJ1-1,CASSQVRRRNTEAFF
TRBV7-9,-,TRBJ2-1,CASSQFIRSSYNEQFF
TRBV29-1,-,TRBJ2-6,CSVGDSSSGANVLTF
TRBV6-5,-,TRBJ2-2,CASSLNRGNTGELFF
TRBV2,-,TRBJ1-5,CASAWGGIDQPQHF
TRBV6-5,-,TRBJ2-7,CASSWDRGMYEQYF
TRBV5-1,-,TRBJ2-7,CASRARTGGWYEQYF
TRBV18,-,TRBJ1-3,CASSPTGGKGNTIYF
TRBV28,-,TRBJ2-5,CASREDGLAETQYF
TRBV5-1,-,TRBJ1-1,CASSLGGENTEAFF
TRBV29-1,-,TRBJ2-7,CSVAGTVYEQYF
TRBV19,-,TRBJ2-3,CASSPTSGSVDTQYF
TRBV10-1,-,TRBJ2-7,CASSERHRAPSEQYF
TRBV2,-,TRBJ2-2,CASVSGGAHANTGELFF
TRBV7-2,-,TRBJ2-3,CASRQRTGDSTDTQYF
TRBV12-5,-,TRBJ2-5,CASGSGWKETQYF
TRBV13,-,TRBJ2-1,CASSTGGANEQFF
TRBV2,-,TRBJ2-5,CASSRSRDTVQETQYF
TRBV2,-,TRBJ1-6,CASRVTGLAYNSPLHF
TRBV2,-,TRBJ2-5,CASNTNGGKKETQYF
TRBV7-9,-,TRBJ1-2,CASSFGQGYYGYTF
TRBV4-1,-,TRBJ2-1,CASSQRGLAGLSYNEQFF
TRBV5-5,-,TRBJ2-5,CASSPATGTGQETQYF
TRBV7-3,-,TRBJ2-7,CASSFWTGGAPVAGRYEQYF
TRBV28,-,TRBJ1-2,CASSPPWSGYTF
TRBV4-2,-,TRBJ1-1,CASSPEPGQWGPNTEAFF
TRBV6-5,-,TRBJ2-1,CASSPDSSSYNEQFF
TRBV4-2,-,TRBJ1-4,CASSPGQGLDEKLFF
TRBV10-3,-,TRBJ2-7,CAISEPGTAKTF
TRBV28,few,TRBJ1-2,CASITSAGINYGYTF
TRBV2,-,TRBJ2-5,CASNLGLAGIWKYF
TRBV6-4,-,TRBJ2-1,CASSVGLAGANEQFF
TRBV9,-,TRBJ2-5,CASSVAGSGGYGTQYF